The entry that follows covers one T cell receptor (beta chain) sequence. It lacks a known antigen. The source of the sample is a study of monozygotic twins with inflammatory bowel disease (dated by TCRdb to between 2018 and 2021). For the study in its entirety: A total of approximately 28 monozygotic twin pairs were included in the full study, comprising nine German pairs (four IBD-concordant, five IBD-discordant) and 19 IBD-discordant Danish pairs. Within discordant pairs, disease-associated traits were sought mainly by comparing IBD patients with their genetically identical healthy co-twins. Each individual had, on average, about 151 000 unique TCRalpha sequences and 181 000 unique TCRbeta sequences available for analysis. General conclusions and limits of the study: Different T cell subtypes could not be distinguished in the analysis. IBD patients shared fewer clonotypes with other individuals than healthy twins did, most markedly in patients showing signs of disease activity. Because patients were on differing immunosuppressive treatments, the repertoires may have picked up extra background noise and inter-individual variability. No difference in repertoire similarity was observed between concordant and discordant twins, possibly owing to limited statistical power. IBD patients had lower TCRbeta repertoire diversity, measured by the inverse Simpson index, than their healthy co-twins. The results gave no support for a single strong signal or clonotype linked to IBD.

The CDR3 numbers 15 residues from cysteine through phenylalanine. The entry carries no DNA sequence. The germline V gene (reference sequence) gives CDR1 as DFQATT and CDR2 as SNEGSKA. An approximately 2.5 ml peripheral blood sample was drawn into PAXgene tubes per donor and stored at -80°C. Total RNA was isolated from whole blood with the PAXgene blood miRNA kit on an automated QIAcube, without T cell sorting. Peripheral blood from monozygotic twin pairs, either concordant or discordant for inflammatory bowel disease, underwent deep TCRalpha and TCRbeta repertoire profiling that used unique molecular barcoding. Smoking habits were recorded for all twin pairs, with individuals classified as current, former or never smokers. Libraries were prepared through 5' RACE. Each TCR library was prepared from roughly 3.5 ug of total RNA. For each sample, cDNA synthesis was carried out in eight separate reactions using SMARTScribe reverse transcriptase. Unique molecular identifiers containing a 6-nucleotide sample barcode were introduced through template switching during cDNA synthesis. TCRalpha and TCRbeta cDNA was amplified in two nested PCRs of 16 and 9 cycles, and bead purification was carried out after each PCR. Before amplification, the cDNA was treated with uracil DNA-glycosylase and purified using the QIAquick PCR purification kit. The second PCR added Illumina TruSeq-compatible adapters along with sample-specific barcodes. TapeStation and Qubit were used to check library quality and concentration, and about 5.2 ng of each library went into the pool. Sequencing of the pooled libraries was done on an Illumina HiSeq2500 single-index Rapid Run using custom sequencing primers and 2 x 100 bp reads. On the authors' methods: MiGEC version 1.2.6 was used for UMI-based consensus assembly to correct PCR and sequencing errors. V(D)J alignment, clonotype assembly and CDR3 extraction were performed with MiXCR version 2.1.1. Gene usage, clonotype sharing and MAIT/NKT TCR abundance were normalised by analysing the top 1000, 10 000 and 20 000 clonotypes per sample. Diversity was computed as the inverse Simpson index with the vegan R package after downsampling to 27 000 UMIs. Paired Mann-Whitney U tests were applied to discordant twin pairs, and Benjamini-Hochberg correction was used for multiple testing. Based on TCRdb reprocessing of the reads, there is one entry per CDR3 protein sequence, and DNA is missing. V and J calls and clone size were set by TCRdb, not the authors. This specimen's table enumerates 400,000 to 500,000 distinct CDR3 sequences. 2% to 3% of the sample lies in the top ten.

This clonotype originated in a human donor with ulcerative colitis or Crohn's disease, or a healthy co-twin of an affected twin (not recorded which). The material sequenced was blood. The chain is assembled from TRBV20-1 and TRBJ2-2. The CDR3 region: CSASPDNANTGELFF.